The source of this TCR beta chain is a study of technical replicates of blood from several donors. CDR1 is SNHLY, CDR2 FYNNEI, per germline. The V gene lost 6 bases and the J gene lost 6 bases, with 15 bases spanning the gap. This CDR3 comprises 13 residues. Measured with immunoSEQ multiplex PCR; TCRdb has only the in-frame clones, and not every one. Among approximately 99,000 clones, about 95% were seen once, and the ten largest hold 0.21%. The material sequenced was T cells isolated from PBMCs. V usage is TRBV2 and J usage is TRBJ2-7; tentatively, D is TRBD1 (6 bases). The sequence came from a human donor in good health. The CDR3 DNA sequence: TGTGCCAGCAGCCAGGACAGCCAAGGCGAGCAGTACTTC. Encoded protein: CASSQDSQGEQYF.